These 18 T cell receptor beta chains were all obtained from the same sample, sequenced in a study of molecular identifiers for immune sequencing clone quantification. TCRdb re-derived calls from the PCR reads in MiXCR, one entry per CDR3 protein. Of approximately 97,000 distinct CDR3 sequences in the sample, approximately 24% are singletons; the top ten hold approximately 0.91%. Sequenced sample: naive CD8+ T cells from blood, with Jurkat cell RNA spiked in. As for subset: FACS-sorted CD8+CD4-CCR7+CD45RA+ naive T cells. These receptors were taken from a human donor in good health. Some libraries in this study had Jurkat cell RNA spiked in.

This clonotype has a count of ten or more. This chain joins TRBV11-2 and TRBJ2-5; tentative D call: TRBD1 (6 bases). CDR1 is SGHAT, CDR2 FQNNGV, per germline. The CDR3 is 14 amino acids. With 5 bases removed from V and 3 bases from J, the gap between germline ends came to 13 bases. DNA of the CDR3: TGTGCCAGCAGCCCCGAGGACAGTAAAGAGACCCAGTACTTC. Protein sequence: CASSPEDSKETQYF.

The sample holds many counts of this clonotype. The chain couples TRBV5-5 to TRBJ1-1; D is undetermined. Trimming stripped 4 bases from V and 7 bases from J, with 17 bases between. CDR3 length: 14 residues. CDR1 and CDR2 (germline): SGHKS, YYEKEE (reference sequence). This CDR3 is CASSPDGIASEAFF. DNA for the CDR3: TGTGCCAGCAGCCCGGACGGGATCGCGAGTGAAGCTTTCTTT.

The genes are TRBV5-1 and TRBJ1-2; D is uncertain. CDR1 and CDR2 from the germline V gene are SGHRS and YFSETQ. This CDR3 has 13 amino acids. Deletions cut 2 bases from V and 8 bases from J, with 13 bases between. As DNA, the CDR3 is TGCGCCAGCAGCTTAGGCAAGCCGCGCGGCTACACCTTC. Protein: CASSLGKPRGYTF.

Details on this clonotype: Possible read error: a much larger clone is one base away. This chain uses TRBV4-3 with TRBJ1-1; the D gene is possibly TRBD1 (5 bases). The CDR3 covers 15 residues. V lost 0 bases, J lost 3 bases, and 11 bases lay in between. Germline V gene data show CDR1 as LGHNA and CDR2 as YSLEER. The CDR3 DNA sequence: TGCGCCAGCAGCCAAGACTGGGGGACGGACACTGAAGCTTTCTTT. Translation: CASSQDWGTDTEAFF.

This clonotype was counted ten times or more. The chain carries TRBV9 and TRBJ2-7; D is undetermined. Germline V gives CDR1 SGDLS, CDR2 YYNGEE. The CDR3 is 16 amino acids. The V end was cut by 3 bases, the J end by 0 bases, with 16 bases between. Here the CDR3 DNA reads TGTGCCAGCAGCGCAAACCCGGCCGCGGCCTCCTACGAGCAGTACTTC. Protein: CASSANPAAASYEQYF. Using reference TRBV9 and TRBJ2-7 for the parts outside the CDR3, the full variable domain is DSGVTQTPKHLITATGQRVTLRCSPRSGDLSVYWYQQSLDQGLQFLIQYYNGEERAKGNILERFSAQQFPDLHSELNLSSLELGDSALYFCASSANPAAASYEQYFGPGTRLTVT.

This clonotype was seen repeatedly, ten times or more. The chain links TRBV20-1 to TRBJ1-4, with 7 bases aligning to TRBD1. The CDR3 is 13 residues long. Trimming took 4 bases from V and 8 from J; bases not matched to a gene: 7. Germline values: CDR1 DFQATT, CDR2 SNEGSKA (reference sequence). The CDR3 is CSATTGQDEKLFF. The CDR3 DNA reads as TGCAGTGCTACCACTGGACAGGACGAAAAACTGTTTTTT.

On this clonotype: This could be a read error, since a much larger clone is one nucleotide away. The J gene is TRBJ1-3, the V gene TRBV7-4; D is unclear. The CDR3 is 19 amino acids. Germline CDR1 and CDR2: SGHVT and SQSDAQ. Trimming took 1 base from V and 0 from J, leaving 19 bases between them. CDR3 sequence reads: CASSLDRRITKLSGNTIYF. DNA for the CDR3: TGTGCCAGCAGCTTAGATCGGCGGATTACCAAGCTCTCTGGAAACACCATATATTTT.

Only a few counts were recorded for this clonotype. The rearrangement uses TRBV29-1 and TRBJ2-1; D is ambiguous. Germline V gene sequence: CDR1 SQVTM, CDR2 ANQGSEA. Trimming pared 7 bases from V and 4 bases from J, leaving 14 bases between. CDR3 size: 13 residues. Here the CDR3 reads CSAERPAYNEQFF. CDR3 DNA: TGCAGCGCCGAGAGGCCAGCATACAATGAGCAGTTCTTC.

A remark on this clonotype: A much larger clone differs from this one at a single base, so this may be a read error. V gene TRBV7-2 combines with J gene TRBJ2-7, with 10 nucleotides matching TRBD2. With V trimmed by 5 bases and J by 9 bases, 13 bases remained unmatched. Germline-derived CDR1 and CDR2 are SGHTA and FQGNSA. The CDR3 covers 15 residues. In DNA form, the CDR3 reads TGTGCCAGCAGCCTTTGGATAGCGGGGGGCGGCGGGCAGTACTTC. The encoded protein is CASSLWIAGGGGQYF.

This clonotype was seen repeatedly, ten times or more. The rearrangement joins TRBV4-3 to TRBJ1-3, with D maybe TRBD1 (5 bases). Per germline, CDR1 LGHNA and CDR2 YSLEER. The CDR3 runs to 15 residues. Trimming left V 1 base short and J 2 bases short, with 9 bases between. CDR3 sequence reads: CASSQGRGAGNTIYF. CDR3 bases: TGCGCCAGCAGCCAAGGCCGAGGGGCTGGAAACACCATATATTTT.

This chain links TRBV20-1 with TRBJ2-7, with unresolved D. Trimming cost V 1 base and J 2 bases, with 15 bases left between them. Germline loops: CDR1 DFQATT, CDR2 SNEGSKA (reference sequence). This CDR3 spans 15 amino acids. The CDR3 DNA reads TGCAGTGCTAGAGGGACGCAAGGGTGTCCCTACGAGCAGTACTTC. It codes for CSARGTQGCPYEQYF.

This clonotype came up many times. This rearrangement joins TRBV28 to TRBJ1-6; TRBD1 aligns across 7 bases. V lost 6 bases and J lost 1; bases outside the gene matches: 3. Germline V gene lookup returns CDR1 MDHEN and CDR2 SYDVKM. The CDR3 runs to 15 residues. Written as DNA, the CDR3 is TGTGCCAGCAGAGGGACAGATTCCTATAATTCACCCCTCCACTTT. It encodes CASRGTDSYNSPLHF.

The chain is built from TRBV11-1 and TRBJ2-7, with unresolved D. Trimming took off 8 bases at V and 9 bases at J, with 20 bases between the two ends. Germline CDR1 is SGHAT and CDR2 is FQDESV (reference sequence). The CDR3 is 13 amino acids. The CDR3 sequence is CASRDTGPSAQYF. The CDR3 coding sequence is TGTGCCAGCCGCGACACCGGGCCCTCCGCGCAGTACTTC. Based on the CDR3 plus reference TRBV11-1 and TRBJ2-7, the full variable domain is EAEVAQSPRYKITEKSQAVAFWCDPISGHATLYWYRQILGQGPELLVQFQDESVVDDSQLPKDRFSAERLKGVDSTLKIQPAELGDSAMYLCASRDTGPSAQYFGPGTRLTVT.

This clonotype was detected ten times or more. The rearrangement uses TRBV18 and TRBJ2-4; tentative D call: TRBD1 (6 bases). Germline V lookup: CDR1 KGHSH, CDR2 LQKENI. This CDR3 contains 16 residues. V shed 3 bases and J shed 8 bases, with 20 bases lying between them. CDR3 loop: CASSPGLMGAGDIQYF. Written as DNA, the CDR3 is TGTGCCAGCTCACCTGGATTAATGGGGGCGGGTGACATTCAGTACTTC.

This clonotype was seen repeatedly, ten times or more. The chain uses TRBV24-1 and TRBJ2-3, with 12 bases matching TRBD2. Trimming at V came to 10 bases and at J to 4 bases, leaving 8 bases not matched to a gene. Germline V gene sequence: CDR1 KGHDR, CDR2 SFDVKD. This CDR3 is 15 amino acids long. The CDR3 here is CATKTSGGCADTQYF. CDR3 coding DNA: TGTGCCACAAAAACTAGCGGGGGGTGTGCAGATACGCAGTATTTT.

Turning to this clonotype: A much bigger clone sits one base away, suggesting this may be a read error. This chain connects TRBV27 to TRBJ1-1; tentative D call: TRBD1 (5 bases). V was pared by 8 bases and J by 6 bases, with 10 bases between. Per germline, CDR1 MNHEY and CDR2 SMNVEV (reference sequence). The CDR3 extends over 11 amino acids. This CDR3 is CASWGDSEAFF. CDR3 sequence (DNA): TGTGCCAGCTGGGGGGATTCTGAAGCTTTCTTT.

This clonotype has a count of ten or more. V gene TRBV5-5 combines with J gene TRBJ2-7; D is possibly TRBD1 or TRBD2 (5 bases each). The CDR3 spans 14 residues. Trimming took off 5 bases at V and 0 bases at J, with 12 bases between the two ends. Looked up from germline, CDR1 is SGHKS and CDR2 is YYEKEE (reference sequence). CDR3 sequence (DNA): TGTGCCAGCAGTCTGGGACCGGGCTCCTACGAGCAGTACTTC. It specifies CASSLGPGSYEQYF.

This clonotype was seen only once. The chain is built from TRBV19 and TRBJ2-3, with D perhaps given as TRBD1 or TRBD2 (5 bases each). Per the germline V gene, CDR1 is LNHDA and CDR2 is SQIVND (reference sequence). The CDR3 consists of 15 residues. V lost 10 bases to trimming and J lost 6 bases, with 23 bases between them. CDR3 nucleotides: TGTGCCACCCTCCCCGGGGCCCGGGGTATTGATACGCAGTATTTT. Amino acid sequence: CATLPGARGIDTQYF.